Below, one T cell receptor (beta chain) is given with its context. The data were produced by immunoSEQ multiplex PCR, yet TCRdb's version contains in-frame clones alone and is incomplete. The sample lists more than 120,000 clones, more than 75% occurring once. Trimming removed 0 bases at V and 2 bases at J, with 11 bases between. This CDR3 spans 15 amino acids. CDR1 is SGHRS and CDR2 is YFSETQ in the germline V gene. The sample belongs to a study of blood T cell repertoires in COVID-19. About the study: Samples of COVID-19 (acute and convalescent) were obtained from the United States, Italy and Spain.

Sample: peripheral blood. The sequence was obtained from a human donor with acute or convalescent COVID-19. The donor label of this sample is uncertain. The chain couples TRBV5-1 to TRBJ1-1, with TRBD1 as a possible D gene (5 bases). CDR3 sequence (DNA): TGCGCCAGCAGCTTGGATACAGGAAGTAACACTGAAGCTTTCTTT. Translating gives CASSLDTGSNTEAFF.